These 26 T cell receptor beta chains were sequenced from one sample in a study of blood T cells in healthy people across ages. Then a second PCR, running roughly 7 to 12 cycles, was carried out with a sample-barcoded 5' primer and a J-beta primer mix. MiXCR, applied by TCRdb to the 5' RACE reads, yields one record per CDR3 protein. The sample carries over 950,000 distinct CDR3 sequences, roughly 50% recorded once. Material for sequencing was blood. All receptors derive from a woman aged 55 to 70 in good health.

This clonotype was picked up many times. The rearrangement joins TRBV4-1 to TRBJ2-5, with D perhaps TRBD1 (6 bases). The germline V gene has CDR1 MGHRA and CDR2 YSYEKL. The CDR3 runs 15 residues. V was cut by 5 bases and J by 0 bases, with 13 bases left in between. DNA for the CDR3: TGCGCCAGCAGCTTCCGAAACAGGGACCAAGAGACCCAGTACTTC. This sequence encodes CASSFRNRDQETQYF.

In this sample, this clonotype turned up a few times. This chain links TRBV12-3 or TRBV12-4 with TRBJ2-6, with D perhaps matching TRBD1 or TRBD2 (6 bases each). Deletions cut 7 bases from V and 1 base from J, with 11 bases between. There are 15 residues in the CDR3. CDR3 loop: CASTLGGSGANVLTF. CDR3 coding DNA: TGTGCCAGCACTCTAGGGGGGTCTGGGGCCAACGTCCTGACTTTC.

This clonotype was counted ten times or more. It may be a read error: a sequence one base away is much more abundant. This chain links TRBV11-2 with TRBJ1-2, with 9 bases fitting TRBD1. The CDR3 has 15 residues. Germline V lookup: CDR1 SGHAT, CDR2 FQNNGV. With 0 bases clipped from V and 6 bases from J, the junction kept 5 bases outside the gene matches. In DNA, the CDR3 is TGTGCCAGCAGCTTAGATCGTACAGGGGGCCATGGCTACACCTTC. This codes for CASSLDRTGGHGYTF.

This rearrangement joins TRBV3-1 to TRBJ1-1; D is possibly TRBD1 (6 bases). The CDR3 loop spans 14 amino acids. Germline CDR1 and CDR2: LGHDT and YNNKEL (reference sequence). The ends were cut back, 4 bases at V and 1 base at J, with 10 bases in the middle. The CDR3 nucleotides read TGTGCCAGCAGCCCCGCGGACAGGAACACTGAAGCTTTCTTT. This translates into CASSPADRNTEAFF.

The J gene is TRBJ2-1, the V gene TRBV5-1; either TRBD1 or TRBD2 may fit D (5 bases each). The ends were cut back, 5 bases at V and 2 bases at J, with 17 bases in the middle. The germline V gene encodes CDR1 SGHRS and CDR2 YFSETQ. The CDR3 is 16 residues long. The CDR3 sequence is CASRTRGRDPYNEQFF. The CDR3 DNA reads TGCGCCAGCAGGACACGGGGCAGGGACCCCTACAATGAGCAGTTCTTC.

The rearrangement links TRBV12-3 or TRBV12-4 to TRBJ1-6; weak D call: TRBD1 (5 bases). The CDR3 runs 16 residues. V was trimmed by 1 base and J by 0 bases, leaving 7 bases between them. This CDR3 is CASSLGQSSYNSPLHF. The DNA for the CDR3 is TGTGCCAGCAGTTTAGGACAGAGCTCCTATAATTCACCCCTCCACTTT.

Regarding this clonotype: Possible read error: a much larger clone is one base away. The CDR3: CARRDGDNYGYTF. The CDR3 DNA sequence: TGCGCCAGGAGGGACGGGGATAACTATGGCTACACCTTC. The chain couples TRBV10-1 to TRBJ1-2; possibly TRBD1 for D (5 bases). CDR3 length: 13 residues. The ends were cut back, 9 bases at V and 1 base at J, with 12 bases in the middle. Germline V lookup: CDR1 WNHNN, CDR2 SYGVQD (reference sequence).

This clonotype was counted many times. The rearrangement links TRBV7-9 to TRBJ1-2; no definite D call. Germline values: CDR1 SEHNR, CDR2 FQNEAQ (reference sequence). Trimming stripped 0 bases from V and 4 bases from J, with 3 bases between. This CDR3 is built from 12 residues. The CDR3 DNA sequence: TGTGCCAGCAGCTTAGCGTCCTATGGCTACACCTTC. As protein: CASSLASYGYTF. Supplemented by reference TRBV7-9 and TRBJ1-2, the full variable domain reads DTGVSQNPRHKITKRGQNVTFRCDPISEHNRLYWYRQTLGQGPEFLTYFQNEAQLEKSRLLSDRFSAERPKGSFSTLEIQRTEQGDSAMYLCASSLASYGYTFGSGTRLTVV.

The chain recombines TRBV2 with TRBJ1-5; D unclear. The CDR3 runs to 13 residues. CDR1 and CDR2 (germline): SNHLY, FYNNEI. Trimming cost V 3 bases and J 7 bases, with 10 bases left between them. The DNA for the CDR3 is TGTGCCAGCAGTGACCAGAGGTGGCAGCCCCAGCATTTT. Translated: CASSDQRWQPQHF.

The chain has TRBV2 and TRBJ2-7, with no clear D. This CDR3 is built from 13 residues. Trimming took 7 bases from V and 0 from J, leaving 10 bases between them. Germline V lookup: CDR1 SNHLY, CDR2 FYNNEI. The CDR3 sequence is CASNVWGSYEQYF. The CDR3 DNA follows: TGTGCCAGCAACGTTTGGGGCTCCTACGAGCAGTACTTC.

V usage is TRBV5-4 and J usage is TRBJ2-5, with 12 bases lining up with TRBD2. The V segment lost 1 base and the J segment 5 bases; nucleotides outside the gene matches: 9. The V gene's germline CDR1 is SGHNT and CDR2 YYREEE (reference sequence). The CDR3 is 17 residues long. The CDR3 spells CASSLLAGGPSGETQYF. CDR3 DNA: TGTGCCAGCAGCTTGCTAGCGGGAGGGCCATCGGGTGAGACCCAGTACTTC.

This clonotype was seen only a few times. The chain joins TRBV5-6 to TRBJ2-3; TRBD2 aligns across 8 bases. This CDR3 contains 15 residues. Per the germline V gene, CDR1 is SGHDT and CDR2 is YYEEEE. Trimming took 1 base from V and 5 from J; bases not matched to a gene: 6. For the CDR3, the DNA is TGTGCCAGCAGCTTGCAGGTAGCGGGGTTAGATACGCAGTATTTT. Amino acid sequence: CASSLQVAGLDTQYF. The whole variable domain, remainder taken from reference TRBV5-6 and TRBJ2-3, is DAGVTQSPTHLIKTRGQQVTLRCSPKSGHDTVSWYQQALGQGPQFIFQYYEEEERQRGNFPDRFSGHQFPNYSSELNVNALLLGDSALYLCASSLQVAGLDTQYFGPGTRLTVL.

The chain combines TRBV7-2 with TRBJ1-2; TRBD1 is a possible D gene (5 bases). Germline CDR1 SGHTA, CDR2 FQGNSA. V was pared by 5 bases and J by 7 bases, with 14 bases between. The CDR3 is 13 residues long. This CDR3 reads CASSEGTGLGYTF. The CDR3 coding sequence is TGTGCCAGCAGCGAAGGGACCGGACTTGGCTACACCTTC.

V usage is TRBV11-1 and J usage is TRBJ1-1; 7 bases map to TRBD1. V shed 5 bases and J 3 bases; nucleotides not matched to a gene: 9. Germline assignment: CDR1 SGHAT and CDR2 FQDESV (reference sequence). The CDR3 length is 15 residues. The CDR3 sequence is CASSPRDRKDTEAFF. DNA for the CDR3: TGTGCCAGCAGCCCACGGGACAGAAAGGACACTGAAGCTTTCTTT.

This clonotype was recorded once. This rearrangement joins TRBV12-3 or TRBV12-4 to TRBJ1-4; no reliable D call. The CDR3 totals 17 residues. V was cut by 5 bases and J by 0 bases, with 16 bases left in between. The CDR3 sequence is CASSSTAYRSTNEKLFF. In nucleotides, the CDR3 is TGTGCCAGCAGTAGCACGGCGTATCGATCAACTAATGAAAAACTGTTTTTT.

The chain recombines TRBV20-1 with TRBJ2-3; D may be TRBD2 (6 bases). The CDR3 is made up of 15 amino acids. V lost 2 bases and J lost 2, with 14 bases in between. CDR1 is DFQATT and CDR2 is SNEGSKA in the germline V gene (reference sequence). DNA for the CDR3: TGCAGTGCTAGATTTAGCGGAAGGCTCACAGATACGCAGTATTTT. It codes for CSARFSGRLTDTQYF.

The V gene is TRBV6-6, the J gene TRBJ2-3; TRBD2 is a possible D gene (6 bases). The V end lost 8 bases, the J end lost 4 bases, and 10 bases lay between the germline ends. CDR1 and CDR2 (germline): MNHNY, SVGAGI (reference sequence). The CDR3 consists of 12 residues. The CDR3 is CASGPGADTQYF. The CDR3 coding sequence is TGTGCCAGCGGGCCGGGGGCAGATACGCAGTATTTT.

The chain combines TRBV5-1 with TRBJ2-3; D is possibly TRBD2 (5 bases). CDR1 SGHRS and CDR2 YFSETQ come from the germline V gene. There are 13 residues in the CDR3. Between the trimmed V and J ends, which lost 3 bases and 2 bases, there was a span of 7 bases. CDR3 sequence: CASSSRDTDTQYF. The CDR3 DNA is TGCGCCAGCAGCTCCCGGGACACAGATACGCAGTATTTT.

On this clonotype itself: Being one base from a much bigger clone, this may be a read error. This chain uses TRBV7-2 with TRBJ2-3, with a possible D match to TRBD2 (5 bases). Trimming took 1 base from V and 6 from J, leaving 23 bases between them. This CDR3 has 18 amino acids. CDR1 is SGHTA and CDR2 is FQGNSA in the germline V gene. The CDR3 bases are TGTGCCAGCAGCTTAGGGGCCCGGTCGGGGTCCACGGGTGATACGCAGTATTTT. It encodes CASSLGARSGSTGDTQYF.

This rearrangement joins TRBV18 to TRBJ2-5; D gene uncertain. The better agreement between TRBJ2-7 and the DNA end casts doubt on the J call. CDR1 is KGHSH and CDR2 is LQKENI in the germline V gene. This CDR3 is 16 amino acids long. The CDR3 here is CASSPMNRRKVIEQYF. For the CDR3, the DNA is TGTGCCAGCTCACCGATGAATCGGCGGAAGGTTATCGAGCAGTACTTC.

J is TRBJ2-3 and V is TRBV7-2; 11 positions agree with TRBD2. Germline V lookup: CDR1 SGHTA, CDR2 FQGNSA. After removal of 5 bases from V and 6 bases from J, the junction contained 16 bases not matched to a gene. The CDR3 loop spans 18 amino acids. CDR3 sequence reads: CASSPGWELAGVVDTQYF. The CDR3 nucleotides read TGTGCCAGCAGCCCCGGGTGGGAACTAGCGGGAGTAGTGGATACGCAGTATTTT. The full variable domain, its missing parts supplied by reference TRBV7-2 and TRBJ2-3, is GAGVSQSPSNKVTEKGKDVELRCDPISGHTALYWYRQSLGQGLEFLIYFQGNSAPDKSGLPSDRFSAERTGGSVSTLTIQRTQQEDSAVYLCASSPGWELAGVVDTQYFGPGTRLTVL.

This clonotype was recorded once. The J gene is TRBJ2-5, the V gene TRBV7-9; D tentatively fits TRBD1 or TRBD2 (6 bases each). CDR3 length: 16 amino acids. The ends were cut back, 7 bases at V and 0 bases at J, with 18 bases in the middle. Germline CDR1 and CDR2: SEHNR and FQNEAQ (reference sequence). CDR3 sequence: CASNSWGAGDQETQYF. CDR3 DNA sequence: TGTGCCAGCAACTCCTGGGGGGCAGGGGACCAAGAGACCCAGTACTTC.

This clonotype showed up just once. CDR3 sequence: CASSQDGPREQYF. The CDR3 bases are TGCGCCAGCAGCCAAGATGGACCGAGGGAGCAGTACTTC. The chain couples TRBV4-1 to TRBJ2-7; D is undetermined. The CDR3 is made up of 13 amino acids. Between the trimmed V and J ends, which lost 0 bases and 7 bases, there was a span of 10 bases. Germline V gives CDR1 MGHRA, CDR2 YSYEKL.

This clonotype has just a few counts. Germline is not matched at one junction end, which may reflect a read error. The chain carries TRBV5-1 and TRBJ1-1, with D tentatively TRBD1 (5 bases). The CDR3 runs 16 residues. Germline assignment: CDR1 SGHRS and CDR2 YFSETQ. CDR3 protein: CASSCDVKGPNTEAFF. As DNA, the CDR3 is TGCGCTAGCAGCTGCGACGTAAAGGGGCCGAACACTGAAGCTTTCTTT.

The table lists this clonotype with a few counts. The chain recombines TRBV4-1 with TRBJ1-2; TRBD1 might be the D (5 bases). The germline gives CDR1 MGHRA, CDR2 YSYEKL. Trimming left V 1 base short and J 1 base short, with 13 bases between. The CDR3 runs to 16 residues. The CDR3: CASSQGIQAFNYGYTF. CDR3 DNA sequence: TGCGCCAGCAGCCAAGGGATACAGGCATTTAACTATGGCTACACCTTC.

This clonotype has just a few counts. The V gene is TRBV6-1, the J gene TRBJ1-2; TRBD1 might be the D (5 bases). Between the trimmed V and J ends, which lost 7 bases and 3 bases, there was a span of 12 bases. The CDR3 runs to 13 residues. Looked up from germline, CDR1 is MNHNS and CDR2 is SASEGT. CDR3 sequence (DNA): TGTGCCAGCACCGTTAGCAGGGACTATGGCTACACCTTC. As protein: CASTVSRDYGYTF.